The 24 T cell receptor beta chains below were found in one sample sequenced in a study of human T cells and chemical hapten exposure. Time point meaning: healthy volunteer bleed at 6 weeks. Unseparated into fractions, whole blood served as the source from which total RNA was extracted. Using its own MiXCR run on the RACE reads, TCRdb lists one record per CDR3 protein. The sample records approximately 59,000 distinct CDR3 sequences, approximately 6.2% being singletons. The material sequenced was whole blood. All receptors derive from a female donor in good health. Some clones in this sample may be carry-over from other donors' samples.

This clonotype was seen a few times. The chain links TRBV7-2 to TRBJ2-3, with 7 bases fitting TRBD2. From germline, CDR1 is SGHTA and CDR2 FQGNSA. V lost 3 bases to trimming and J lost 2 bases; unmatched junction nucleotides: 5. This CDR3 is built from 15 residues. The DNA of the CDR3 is TGTGCCAGCAGCTTGGGACTAACCTTCACAGATACGCAGTATTTT. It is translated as CASSLGLTFTDTQYF.

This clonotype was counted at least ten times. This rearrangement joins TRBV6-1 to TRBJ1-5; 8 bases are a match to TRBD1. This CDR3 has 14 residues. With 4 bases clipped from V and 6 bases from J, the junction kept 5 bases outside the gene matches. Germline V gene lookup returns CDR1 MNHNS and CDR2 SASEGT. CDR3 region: CASSVAGGSQPQHF. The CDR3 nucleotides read TGTGCCAGCAGTGTCGCAGGGGGCAGTCAGCCCCAGCATTTT.

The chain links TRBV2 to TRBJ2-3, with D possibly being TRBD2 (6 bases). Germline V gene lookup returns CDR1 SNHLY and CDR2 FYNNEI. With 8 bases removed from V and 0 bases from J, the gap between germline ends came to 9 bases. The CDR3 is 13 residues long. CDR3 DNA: TGTGCCAGCGCGGCGGGAAGCACAGATACGCAGTATTTT. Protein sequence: CASAAGSTDTQYF.

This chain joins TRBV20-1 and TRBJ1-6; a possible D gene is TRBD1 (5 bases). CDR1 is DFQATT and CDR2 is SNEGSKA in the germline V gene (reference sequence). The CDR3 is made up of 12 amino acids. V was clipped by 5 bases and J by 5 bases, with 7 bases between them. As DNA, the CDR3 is TGCAGTGCTCGACAGAATAATTCACCCCTCCACTTT. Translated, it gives CSARQNNSPLHF.

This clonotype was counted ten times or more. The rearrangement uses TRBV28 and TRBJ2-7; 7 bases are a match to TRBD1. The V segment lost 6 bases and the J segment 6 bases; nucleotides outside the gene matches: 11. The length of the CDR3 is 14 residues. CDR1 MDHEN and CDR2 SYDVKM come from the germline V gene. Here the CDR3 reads CASSPNRDSSEQYF. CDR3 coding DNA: TGTGCCAGCAGCCCGAACAGGGACAGCAGCGAGCAGTACTTC.

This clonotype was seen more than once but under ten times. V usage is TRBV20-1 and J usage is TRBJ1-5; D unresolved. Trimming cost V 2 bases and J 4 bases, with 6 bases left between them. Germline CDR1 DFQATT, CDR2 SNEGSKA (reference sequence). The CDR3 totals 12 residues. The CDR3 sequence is CSARQENQPQHF. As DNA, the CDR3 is TGCAGTGCTAGACAGGAGAATCAGCCCCAGCATTTT.

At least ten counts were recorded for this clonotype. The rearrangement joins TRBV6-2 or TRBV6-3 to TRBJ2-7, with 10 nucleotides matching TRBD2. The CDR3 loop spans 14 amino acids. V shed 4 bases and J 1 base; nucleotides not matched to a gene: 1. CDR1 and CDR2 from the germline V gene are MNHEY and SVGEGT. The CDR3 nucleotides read TGTGCCAGCAGTTTACTAGCGGGATCCTACGAGCAGTACTTC. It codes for CASSLLAGSYEQYF.

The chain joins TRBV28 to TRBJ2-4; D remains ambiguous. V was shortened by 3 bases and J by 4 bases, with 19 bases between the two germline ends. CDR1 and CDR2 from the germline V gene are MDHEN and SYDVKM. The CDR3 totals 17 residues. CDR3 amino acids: CASSLGQPVLEKNIQYF. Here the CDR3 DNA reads TGTGCCAGCAGTTTGGGTCAACCCGTCCTGGAGAAAAACATTCAGTACTTC. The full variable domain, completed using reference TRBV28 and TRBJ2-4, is DVKVTQSSRYLVKRTGEKVFLECVQDMDHENMFWYRQDPGLGLRLIYFSYDVKMKEKGDIPEGYSVSREKKERFSLILESASTNQTSMYLCASSLGQPVLEKNIQYFGAGTRLSVL.

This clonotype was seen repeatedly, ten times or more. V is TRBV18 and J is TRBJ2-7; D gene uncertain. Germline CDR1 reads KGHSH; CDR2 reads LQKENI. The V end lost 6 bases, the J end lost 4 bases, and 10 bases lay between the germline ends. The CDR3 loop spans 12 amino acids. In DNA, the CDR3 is TGTGCCAGCTCCCAGTCCACGTACGAGCAGTACTTC. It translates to CASSQSTYEQYF.

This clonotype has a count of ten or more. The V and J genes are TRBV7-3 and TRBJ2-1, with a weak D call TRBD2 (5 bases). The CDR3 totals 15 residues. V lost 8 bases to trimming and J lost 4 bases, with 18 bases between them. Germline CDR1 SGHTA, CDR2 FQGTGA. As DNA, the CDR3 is TGTGCCAGCGGGTTTGAGGGCATCCCTTACAATGAGCAGTTCTTC. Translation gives CASGFEGIPYNEQFF.

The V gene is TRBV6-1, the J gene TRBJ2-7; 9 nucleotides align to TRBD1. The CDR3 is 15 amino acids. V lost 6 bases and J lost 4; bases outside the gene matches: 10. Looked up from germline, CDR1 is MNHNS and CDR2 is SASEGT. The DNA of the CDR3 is TGTGCCAGCAGAGAATGGGGACAGGGACCTTACGAGCAGTACTTC. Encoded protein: CASREWGQGPYEQYF.

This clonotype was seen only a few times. The CDR3 reads CAWSNHPNTEAFF. In nucleotides, the CDR3 is TGTGCCTGGAGCAATCACCCCAACACTGAAGCTTTCTTT. The chain combines TRBV30 with TRBJ1-1; no firm D call. Germline V gives CDR1 GTSNPN, CDR2 SVGIG (reference sequence). V lost 3 bases to trimming and J lost 2 bases, with 10 bases between them. The CDR3 runs to 13 residues.

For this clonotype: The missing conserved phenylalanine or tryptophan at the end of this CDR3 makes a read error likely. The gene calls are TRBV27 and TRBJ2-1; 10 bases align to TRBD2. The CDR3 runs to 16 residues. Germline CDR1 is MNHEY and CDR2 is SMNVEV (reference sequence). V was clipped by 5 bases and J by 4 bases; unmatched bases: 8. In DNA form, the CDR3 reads TGTGCCAGCAGTATTATAGCGGGAGGTTTGTACAATGAGCAGTTCTCC. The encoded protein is CASSIIAGGLYNEQFS.

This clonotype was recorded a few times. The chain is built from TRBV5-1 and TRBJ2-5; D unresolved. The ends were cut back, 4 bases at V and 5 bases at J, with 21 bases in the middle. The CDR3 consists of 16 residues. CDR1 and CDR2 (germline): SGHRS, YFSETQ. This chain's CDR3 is CASSLGITVSEETQYF. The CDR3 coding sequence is TGCGCCAGCAGCCTCGGAATTACAGTATCAGAGGAGACCCAGTACTTC.

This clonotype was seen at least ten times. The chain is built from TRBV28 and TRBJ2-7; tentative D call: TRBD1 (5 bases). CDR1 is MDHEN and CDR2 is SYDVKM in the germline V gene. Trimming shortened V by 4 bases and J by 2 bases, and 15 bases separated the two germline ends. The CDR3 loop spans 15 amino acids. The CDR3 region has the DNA TGTGCCAGCAGTTCCCGAGCTCGACAGACCTACGAGCAGTACTTC. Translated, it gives CASSSRARQTYEQYF.

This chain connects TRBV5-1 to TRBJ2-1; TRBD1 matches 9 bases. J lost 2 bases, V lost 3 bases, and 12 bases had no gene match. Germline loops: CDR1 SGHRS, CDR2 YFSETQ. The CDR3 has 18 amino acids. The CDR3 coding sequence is TGCGCCAGCAGCTCAACCCAAACCGGGACAGGGACCTACAATGAGCAGTTCTTC. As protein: CASSSTQTGTGTYNEQFF.

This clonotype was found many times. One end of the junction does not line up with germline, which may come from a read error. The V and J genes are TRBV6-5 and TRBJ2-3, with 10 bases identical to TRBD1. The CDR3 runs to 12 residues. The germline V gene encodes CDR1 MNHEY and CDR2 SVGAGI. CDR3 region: CASRIDRGLLNF. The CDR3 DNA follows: TGTGCCAGCAGGATCGACAGGGGGCTGTTGAATTTT.

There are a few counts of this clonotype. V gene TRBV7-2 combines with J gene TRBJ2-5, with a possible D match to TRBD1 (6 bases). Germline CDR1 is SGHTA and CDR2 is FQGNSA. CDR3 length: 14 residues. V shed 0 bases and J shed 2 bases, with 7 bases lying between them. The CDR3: CASSLARGQETQYF. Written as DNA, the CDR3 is TGTGCCAGCAGCTTAGCGAGGGGGCAAGAGACCCAGTACTTC.

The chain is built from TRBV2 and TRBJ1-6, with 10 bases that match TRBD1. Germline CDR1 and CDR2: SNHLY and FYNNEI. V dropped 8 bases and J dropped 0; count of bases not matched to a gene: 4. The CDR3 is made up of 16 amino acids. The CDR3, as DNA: TGTGCCAGCCTAAGGGACAGGGGCTCCTATAATTCACCCCTCCACTTT. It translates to CASLRDRGSYNSPLHF. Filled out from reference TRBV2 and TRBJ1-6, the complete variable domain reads EPEVTQTPSHQVTQMGQEVILRCVPISNHLYFYWYRQILGQKVEFLVSFYNNEISEKSEIFDDQFSVERPDGSNFTLKIRSTKLEDSAMYFCASLRDRGSYNSPLHFGNGTRLTVT.

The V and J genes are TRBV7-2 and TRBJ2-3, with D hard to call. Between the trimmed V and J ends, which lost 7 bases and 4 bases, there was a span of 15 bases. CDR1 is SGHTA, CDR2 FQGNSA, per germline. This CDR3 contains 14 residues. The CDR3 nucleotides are TGTGCCAGCACCCGCGGCCTAGGCCCAGATACGCAGTATTTT. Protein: CASTRGLGPDTQYF.

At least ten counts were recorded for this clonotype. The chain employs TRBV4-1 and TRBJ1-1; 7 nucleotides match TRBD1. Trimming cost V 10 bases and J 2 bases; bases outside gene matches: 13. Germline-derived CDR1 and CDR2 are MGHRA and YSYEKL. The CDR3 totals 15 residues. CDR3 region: CATAAGGQVNTEAFF. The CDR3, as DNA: TGCGCCACTGCTGCTGGTGGACAGGTTAACACTGAAGCTTTCTTT.

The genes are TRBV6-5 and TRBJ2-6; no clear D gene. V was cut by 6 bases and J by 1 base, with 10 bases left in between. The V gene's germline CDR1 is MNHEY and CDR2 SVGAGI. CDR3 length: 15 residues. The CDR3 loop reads CASSLGPSGANVLTF. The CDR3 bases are TGTGCCAGCAGCCTAGGCCCGTCTGGGGCCAACGTCCTGACTTTC.

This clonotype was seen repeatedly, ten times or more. The CDR3 loop reads CASSLGVTASYGYTF. CDR3 DNA: TGTGCCAGCAGCTTGGGCGTGACAGCTAGCTATGGCTACACCTTC. The chain recombines TRBV5-6 with TRBJ1-2; D possibly corresponds to TRBD1 (5 bases). The germline V gene encodes CDR1 SGHDT and CDR2 YYEEEE. Trimming removed 0 bases from V and 4 bases from J, with 13 bases in between. This CDR3 comprises 15 residues.

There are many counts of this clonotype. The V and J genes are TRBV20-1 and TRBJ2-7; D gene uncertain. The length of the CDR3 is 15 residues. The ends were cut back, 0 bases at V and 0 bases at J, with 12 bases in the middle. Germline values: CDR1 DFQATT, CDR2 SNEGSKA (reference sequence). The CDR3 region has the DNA TGCAGTGCTAGAGATGTAACTGAATACTCCTACGAGCAGTACTTC. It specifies CSARDVTEYSYEQYF.